This T cell receptor (beta chain) was observed in a study of OX40 agonist ivuxolimab in advanced cancers. On the study more broadly: Every patient in dose escalation had hepatocellular carcinoma, melanoma, renal cell or head and neck cancer. Earlier treatment with anti-PD-1, anti-PD-L1 or anti-CTLA-4 was permitted, and 30% to 40% had received some.

Assay: immunoSEQ multiplex PCR; the TCRdb copy retains only in-frame clones and omits some. Of about 55,000 clones in the sample, roughly nine tenths were seen once. Anyone with autoimmune disease history or systemic immunosuppression was excluded. Germline assignment: CDR1 SGHRS and CDR2 YFSETQ. This CDR3 has 15 amino acids. V lost 2 bases and J 5 bases, leaving 14 bases between the germline ends. The source material was CD4+ or CD8+ T cells sorted from blood, sampled in a trial of the OX40 agonist ivuxolimab. This chain connects TRBV5-1 to TRBJ2-1; no reliable D call. The sequence came from an adult with an advanced solid tumor such as melanoma, head and neck, liver or kidney cancer. The chain's CDR3 is CASSFSPGGNNEQFF. CDR3 nucleotide sequence: TGCGCCAGCAGCTTCTCCCCCGGCGGAAACAATGAGCAGTTCTTC.